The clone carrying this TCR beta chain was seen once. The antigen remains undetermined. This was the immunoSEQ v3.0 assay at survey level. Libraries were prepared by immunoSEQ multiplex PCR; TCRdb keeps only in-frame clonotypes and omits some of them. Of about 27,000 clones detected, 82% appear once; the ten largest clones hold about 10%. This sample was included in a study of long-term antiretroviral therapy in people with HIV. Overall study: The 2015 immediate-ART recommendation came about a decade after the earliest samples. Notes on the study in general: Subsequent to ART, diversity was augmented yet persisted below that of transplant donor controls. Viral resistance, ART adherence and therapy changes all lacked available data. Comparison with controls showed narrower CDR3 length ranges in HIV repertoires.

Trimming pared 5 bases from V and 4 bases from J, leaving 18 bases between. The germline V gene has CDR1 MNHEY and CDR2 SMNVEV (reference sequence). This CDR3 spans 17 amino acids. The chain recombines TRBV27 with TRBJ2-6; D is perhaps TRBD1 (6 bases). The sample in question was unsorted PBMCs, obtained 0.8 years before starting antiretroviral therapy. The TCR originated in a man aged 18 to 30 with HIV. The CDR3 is CASSREQGAAGANVLTF. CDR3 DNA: TGTGCCAGCAGTCGGGAACAGGGAGCTGCAGGGGCCAACGTCCTGACTTTC.